The present entry profiles one TCR beta chain with its context. The source of the sample is a study of blood T cell repertoires in COVID-19. Study-wide context: PBMCs, B-cell-depleted T cells, or T cells were the source of the cDNA or gDNA that made up the material.

Germline CDR1 is MNHEY and CDR2 is SMNVEV (reference sequence). This CDR3 region has 15 residues. V shed 1 base and J shed 1 base, with 10 bases lying between them. In the source study's methods: Reference gene primer amplification in the assay estimated nucleated cell counts. TCRdb keeps only in-frame clones here, not all; method: immunoSEQ multiplex PCR. From that table come the V and J calls and clone size; the DNA was used to work out D and trimming. The sample lists approximately 170,000 clones; roughly 80% were seen once. Recruited during active infection, patients (from Seattle) were subsequently followed longitudinally.

The chain employs TRBV27 and TRBJ1-1, with a tentative D call TRBD1 (5 bases). The sequencing sample was made of peripheral blood. The receptor was isolated from a woman of 80 years or more with COVID-19, enrolled during active disease. CDR3 loop: CASSLWGAKNTEAFF. CDR3 in DNA: TGTGCCAGCAGTTTATGGGGCGCAAAGAACACTGAAGCTTTCTTT.